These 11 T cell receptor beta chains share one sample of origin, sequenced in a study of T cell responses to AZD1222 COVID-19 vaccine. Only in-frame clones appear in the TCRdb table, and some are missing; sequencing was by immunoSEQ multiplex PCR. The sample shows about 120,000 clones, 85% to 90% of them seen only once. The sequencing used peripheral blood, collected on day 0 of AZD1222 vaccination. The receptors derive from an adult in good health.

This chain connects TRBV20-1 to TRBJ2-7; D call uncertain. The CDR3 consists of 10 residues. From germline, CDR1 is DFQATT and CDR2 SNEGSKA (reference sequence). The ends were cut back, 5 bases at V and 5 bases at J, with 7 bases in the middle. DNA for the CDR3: TGCAGTGCTTCGGACCACGAGCAGTACTTC. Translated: CSASDHEQYF.

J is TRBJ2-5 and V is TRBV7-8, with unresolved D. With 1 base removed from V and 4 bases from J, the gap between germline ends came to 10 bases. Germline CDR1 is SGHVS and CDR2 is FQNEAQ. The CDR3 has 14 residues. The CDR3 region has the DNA TGTGCCAGCAGCTTAGTAGGGCCGGGAGAGACCCAGTACTTC. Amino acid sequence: CASSLVGPGETQYF. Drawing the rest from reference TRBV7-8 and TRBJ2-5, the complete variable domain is GAGVSQSPRYKVAKRGQDVALRCDPISGHVSLFWYQQALGQGPEFLTYFQNEAQLDKSGLPSDRFFAERPEGSVSTLKIQRTQQEDSAVYLCASSLVGPGETQYFGPGTRLLVL.

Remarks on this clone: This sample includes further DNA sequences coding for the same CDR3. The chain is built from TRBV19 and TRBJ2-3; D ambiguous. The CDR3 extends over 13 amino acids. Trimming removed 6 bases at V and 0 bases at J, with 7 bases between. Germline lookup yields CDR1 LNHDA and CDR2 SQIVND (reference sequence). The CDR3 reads CASSGSSTDTQYF. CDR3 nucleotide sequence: TGTGCCAGTAGCGGTTCCAGCACAGATACGCAGTATTTT.

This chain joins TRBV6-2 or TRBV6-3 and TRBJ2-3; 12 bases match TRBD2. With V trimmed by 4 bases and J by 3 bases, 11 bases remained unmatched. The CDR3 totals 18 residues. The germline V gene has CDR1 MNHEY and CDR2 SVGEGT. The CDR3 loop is CASSSRLAGVSRTDTQYF. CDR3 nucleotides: TGTGCCAGCAGTTCCCGACTAGCGGGAGTGTCGAGGACAGATACGCAGTATTTT.

CDR3: CASSPLGLAGVSEQFF. In DNA, the CDR3 is TGTGCCAGCAGCCCTTTGGGGCTAGCGGGAGTTAGTGAGCAGTTCTTC. The chain carries TRBV14 and TRBJ2-1, with 10 positions matching TRBD2. Trimming cost V 4 bases and J 9 bases; bases outside gene matches: 12. The germline CDR1 and CDR2 sequences are SGHDN and FVKESK. The CDR3 length is 16 residues.

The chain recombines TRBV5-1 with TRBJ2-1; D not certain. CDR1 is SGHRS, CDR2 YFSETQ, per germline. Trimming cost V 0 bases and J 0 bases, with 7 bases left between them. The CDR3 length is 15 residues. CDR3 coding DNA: TGCGCCAGCAGCTTGGCGGCGTTCTCCTACAATGAGCAGTTCTTC. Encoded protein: CASSLAAFSYNEQFF. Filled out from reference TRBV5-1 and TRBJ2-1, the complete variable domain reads KAGVTQTPRYLIKTRGQQVTLSCSPISGHRSVSWYQQTPGQGLQFLFEYFSETQRNKGNFPGRFSGRQFSNSRSEMNVSTLELGDSALYLCASSLAAFSYNEQFFGPGTRLTVL.

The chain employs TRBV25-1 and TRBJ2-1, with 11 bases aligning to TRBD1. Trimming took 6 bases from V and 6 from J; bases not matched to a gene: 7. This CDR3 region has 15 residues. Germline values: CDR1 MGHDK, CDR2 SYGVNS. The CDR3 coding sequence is TGTGCCAGCAGCAAAGGACAGGGGGCCTTCAATGAGCAGTTCTTC. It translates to CASSKGQGAFNEQFF.

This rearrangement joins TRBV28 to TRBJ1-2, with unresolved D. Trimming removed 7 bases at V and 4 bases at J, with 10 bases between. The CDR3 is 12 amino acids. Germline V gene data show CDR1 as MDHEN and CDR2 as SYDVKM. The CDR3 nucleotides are TGTGCCAGCACCCCTGGGTCCTATGGCTACACCTTC. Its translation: CASTPGSYGYTF.

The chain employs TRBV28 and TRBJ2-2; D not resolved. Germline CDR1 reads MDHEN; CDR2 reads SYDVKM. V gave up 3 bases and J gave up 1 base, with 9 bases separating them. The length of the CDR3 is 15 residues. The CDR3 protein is CASSFRLGNTGELFF. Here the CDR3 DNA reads TGTGCCAGCAGTTTTCGGCTGGGGAACACCGGGGAGCTGTTTTTT.

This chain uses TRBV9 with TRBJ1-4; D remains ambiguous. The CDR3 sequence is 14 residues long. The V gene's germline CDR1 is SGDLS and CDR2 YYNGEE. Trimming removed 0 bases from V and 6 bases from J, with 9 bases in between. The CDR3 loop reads CASSVAQWDEKLFF. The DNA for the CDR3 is TGTGCCAGCAGCGTAGCGCAGTGGGATGAAAAACTGTTTTTT.

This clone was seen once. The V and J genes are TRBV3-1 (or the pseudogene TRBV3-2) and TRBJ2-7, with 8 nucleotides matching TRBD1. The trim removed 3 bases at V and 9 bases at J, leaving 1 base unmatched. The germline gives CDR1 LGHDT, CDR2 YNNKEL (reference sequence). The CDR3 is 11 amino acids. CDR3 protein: CASSQTGVQYF. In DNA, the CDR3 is TGTGCCAGCAGCCAGACAGGGGTGCAGTACTTC.